The source of this T cell receptor beta chain is a study of T cell responses to AZD1222 COVID-19 vaccine. Study-level points and caveats: Donors were largely white British and mainly female; clonal diversity was possibly underestimated. Dominant at 160-218 and 743-854, vaccine-associated CD4 TCRs also spanned spike.

A note on this clone: Its antigen is not identified.

Clones were sequenced by immunoSEQ multiplex PCR, and TCRdb holds only the in-frame ones, with some missing. Among around 110,000 clones listed, 70% to 90% were seen once. The J segment lost 0 bases and the V segment lost 6 bases, leaving 14 bases of the junction unmatched. CDR1 ENHRY and CDR2 SYGVKD come from the germline V gene. CDR3 length: 18 residues. The TCR was taken from an adult in good health. The chain recombines TRBV10-3 with TRBJ1-5, with TRBD1 matching over 7 bases. The source was peripheral blood, collected on day 0 of MenACWY control vaccination. CDR3 loop: CAIREGIGGGGSNQPQHF. CDR3 DNA: TGTGCCATCAGGGAGGGCATAGGGGGCGGAGGTAGCAATCAGCCCCAGCATTTT.